The source of this T cell receptor (beta chain) is a study of T-cell reconstitution after alpha-beta-depleted transplantation in children. The CDR3 is 15 amino acids. The germline CDR1 and CDR2 sequences are SQVTM and ANQGSEA. V dropped 6 bases and J dropped 4 bases, with 22 bases sitting between them. This clonotype showed up just a few times. This sample's TCRbeta library carried unique molecular identifier barcodes. Via MiXCR, TCRdb re-called the PCR reads, giving one row per CDR3 protein. The sample has a few hundred thousand distinct CDR3 sequences; roughly 10% are singletons. V and J are TRBV29-1 and TRBJ2-7, with D tentatively TRBD2 (6 bases). The sequence came from a human donor who donated a stem cell graft to a child with acute myeloid leukemia. Sequenced here: PBMCs from the stem cell graft donor, sampled from the stem cell graft. The CDR3 region has the DNA TGCAGCGTGGGACTGCCGAACGGGATGTCTTACGAGCAGTACTTC. Protein product: CSVGLPNGMSYEQYF.